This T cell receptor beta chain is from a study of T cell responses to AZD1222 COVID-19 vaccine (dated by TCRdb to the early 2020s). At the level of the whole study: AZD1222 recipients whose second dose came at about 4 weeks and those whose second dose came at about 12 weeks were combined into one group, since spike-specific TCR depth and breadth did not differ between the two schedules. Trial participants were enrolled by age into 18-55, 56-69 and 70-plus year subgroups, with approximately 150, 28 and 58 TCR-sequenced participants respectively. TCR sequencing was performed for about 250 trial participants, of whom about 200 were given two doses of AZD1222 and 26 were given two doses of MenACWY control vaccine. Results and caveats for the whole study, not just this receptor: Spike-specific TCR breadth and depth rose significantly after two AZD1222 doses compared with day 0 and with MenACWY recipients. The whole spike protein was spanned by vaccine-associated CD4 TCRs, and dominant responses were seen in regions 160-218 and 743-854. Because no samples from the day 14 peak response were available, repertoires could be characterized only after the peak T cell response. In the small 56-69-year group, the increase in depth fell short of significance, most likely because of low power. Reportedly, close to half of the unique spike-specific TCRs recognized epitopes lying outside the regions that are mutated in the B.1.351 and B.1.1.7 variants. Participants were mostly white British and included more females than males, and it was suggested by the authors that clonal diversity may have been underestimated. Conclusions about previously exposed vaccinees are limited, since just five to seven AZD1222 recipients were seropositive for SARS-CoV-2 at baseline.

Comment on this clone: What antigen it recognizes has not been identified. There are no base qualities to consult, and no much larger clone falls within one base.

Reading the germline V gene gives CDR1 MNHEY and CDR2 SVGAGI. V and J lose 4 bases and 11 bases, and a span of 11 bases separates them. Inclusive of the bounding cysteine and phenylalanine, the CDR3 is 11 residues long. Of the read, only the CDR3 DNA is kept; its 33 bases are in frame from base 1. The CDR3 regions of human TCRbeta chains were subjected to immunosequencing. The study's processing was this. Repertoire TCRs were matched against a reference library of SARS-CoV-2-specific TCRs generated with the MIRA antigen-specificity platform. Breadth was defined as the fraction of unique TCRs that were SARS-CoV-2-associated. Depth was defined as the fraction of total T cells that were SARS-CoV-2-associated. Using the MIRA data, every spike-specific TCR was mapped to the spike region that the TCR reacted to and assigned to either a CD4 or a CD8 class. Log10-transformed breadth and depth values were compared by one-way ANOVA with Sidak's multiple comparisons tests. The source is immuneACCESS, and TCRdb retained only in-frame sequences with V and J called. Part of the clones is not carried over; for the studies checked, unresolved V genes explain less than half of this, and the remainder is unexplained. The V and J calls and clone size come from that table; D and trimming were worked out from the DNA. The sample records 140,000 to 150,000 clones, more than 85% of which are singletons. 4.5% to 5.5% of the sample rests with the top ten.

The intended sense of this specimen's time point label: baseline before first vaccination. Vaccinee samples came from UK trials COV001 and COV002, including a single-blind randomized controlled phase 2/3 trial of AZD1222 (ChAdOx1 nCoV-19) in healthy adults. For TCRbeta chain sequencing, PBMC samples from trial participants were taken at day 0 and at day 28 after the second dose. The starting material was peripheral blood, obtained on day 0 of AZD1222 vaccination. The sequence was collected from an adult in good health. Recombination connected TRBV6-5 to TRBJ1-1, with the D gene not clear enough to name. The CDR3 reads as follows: CASSLGFLAFF. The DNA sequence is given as TGTGCCAGCAGTTTGGGATTTCTGGCTTTCTTT.